This passage covers 26 T cell receptor beta chains from one sample sequenced in a study of blood T cells in healthy people across ages. Using a J-beta primer mix together with a sample-barcoded 5' primer, a second PCR was run for about 7 to 12 cycles. TCRdb used MiXCR to reprocess the 5' RACE reads, holding one entry per CDR3 protein. The sample consists of more than 1,000,000 distinct CDR3 sequences, roughly 24% of them appearing once. These same records also appear under a second study, on T cells of mothers and their children.

The sequenced sample was blood. All receptors derive from a girl between 2 and 10 years old in good health.

In its sample, this clonotype was seen a few times. V usage is TRBV7-9 and J usage is TRBJ2-6; D gene unclear. The CDR3 is 13 amino acids. CDR1 SEHNR and CDR2 FQNEAQ come from the germline V gene (reference sequence). The CDR3: CTTSGLGANVLTF. Written as DNA, the CDR3 is TGTACCACCTCGGGTTTAGGGGCCAACGTCCTGACTTTC.

This clonotype was seen a few times. The chain's CDR3 is CASSPRGRGSDTQYF. The CDR3 bases are TGTGCCAGCAGTCCCCGGGGCAGGGGATCAGATACGCAGTATTTT. This chain links TRBV28 with TRBJ2-3; a weak D match, TRBD1 (6 bases). The CDR3 is 15 residues long. CDR1 is MDHEN, CDR2 SYDVKM, per germline. Trimming stripped 5 bases from V and 4 bases from J, with 16 bases between.

This clonotype has only a few counts. This rearrangement joins TRBV5-1 to TRBJ2-1; D remains unclear. The J call may be mistaken, given a closer DNA end match to TRBJ2-7. The CDR3 loop spans 14 amino acids. Germline-derived CDR1 and CDR2 are SGHRS and YFSETQ. The CDR3 sequence is CASSLSPFSYEQYF. Here the CDR3 DNA reads TGCGCCAGCAGCCTCTCACCCTTCTCCTACGAGCAGTACTTC.

A few counts support this clonotype. The gene calls are TRBV3-1 and TRBJ2-4; D might be TRBD2 (6 bases). V was trimmed by 2 bases and J by 3 bases, leaving 23 bases between them. The length of the CDR3 is 19 residues. CDR1 and CDR2 from the germline V gene are LGHDT and YNNKEL (reference sequence). For the CDR3, the DNA is TGTGCCAGCAGCCAAATGCGGGACCCCCGGGTGAGCGGCAAAAACATTCAGTACTTC. Translation: CASSQMRDPRVSGKNIQYF.

The gene calls are TRBV2 and TRBJ2-1; 9 bases align to TRBD2. The CDR3 is made up of 14 amino acids. V shed 7 bases, J shed 2 bases, and the junction held 3 bases outside the gene matches. Germline CDR1 reads SNHLY; CDR2 reads FYNNEI. The CDR3 reads CASTASGTYNEQFF. The CDR3, as DNA: TGTGCCAGCACGGCTAGCGGGACCTACAATGAGCAGTTCTTC.

V is TRBV27 and J is TRBJ2-5; 8 bases map to TRBD1. From germline, CDR1 is MNHEY and CDR2 SMNVEV (reference sequence). J was trimmed by 0 bases and V by 5 bases; bases with no gene match: 2. The CDR3 extends over 14 amino acids. In nucleotides, the CDR3 is TGTGCCAGCAGTAGGACAGGGAACCAAGAGACCCAGTACTTC. This encodes CASSRTGNQETQYF.

This clonotype has just a few counts. The rearrangement joins TRBV29-1 to TRBJ2-5; no firm D call. Germline assignment: CDR1 SQVTM and CDR2 ANQGSEA. CDR3 length: 13 amino acids. The V gene lost 3 bases and the J gene lost 5 bases, with 13 bases spanning the gap. The chain's CDR3 is CSVDLVASETQYF. The CDR3 DNA follows: TGCAGCGTTGATTTAGTGGCTTCGGAGACCCAGTACTTC. The full variable domain, with the rest looked up from reference TRBV29-1 and TRBJ2-5, is SAVISQKPSRDICQRGTSLTIQCQVDSQVTMMFWYRQQPGQSLTLIATANQGSEATYESGFVIDKFPISRPNLTFSTLTVSNMSPEDSSIYLCSVDLVASETQYFGPGTRLLVL.

J is TRBJ2-5 and V is TRBV5-1; possibly TRBD2 for D (6 bases). The DNA matches TRBJ2-1 better at its end, which makes the J call doubtful. CDR1 is SGHRS and CDR2 is YFSETQ in the germline V gene. The CDR3 has 16 amino acids. The CDR3 loop reads CASSPSEGDPHNEQFF. As DNA, the CDR3 is TGCGCCAGCAGTCCGTCGGAGGGAGACCCCCACAATGAGCAGTTCTTC.

In its sample, this clonotype was seen many times. V usage is TRBV28 and J usage is TRBJ1-2; 11 nucleotides match TRBD1. Germline V CDR1 and CDR2: MDHEN, SYDVKM. After removal of 7 bases from V and 5 bases from J, the junction contained 9 bases not matched to a gene. CDR3 size: 15 residues. For the CDR3, the DNA is TGTGCCAGCACCTCGGGGACAGGGGGACTATATGGCTACACCTTC. Its protein is CASTSGTGGLYGYTF.

The chain links TRBV11-2 to TRBJ2-3; D gene unclear. The CDR3 consists of 14 residues. Germline V gene data show CDR1 as SGHAT and CDR2 as FQNNGV. V lost 2 bases and J lost 3, with 9 bases in between. In nucleotides, the CDR3 is TGTGCCAGCAGCTTAAGGATCGTTACAGATACGCAGTATTTT. As protein: CASSLRIVTDTQYF. The full variable domain, with the rest looked up from reference TRBV11-2 and TRBJ2-3, is EAGVAQSPRYKIIEKRQSVAFWCNPISGHATLYWYQQILGQGPKLLIQFQNNGVVDDSQLPKDRFSAERLKGVDSTLKIQPAKLEDSAVYLCASSLRIVTDTQYFGPGTRLTVL.

The chain links TRBV29-1 to TRBJ1-2; D gene uncertain. CDR3 length equals 11 residues. Germline V CDR1 and CDR2: SQVTM, ANQGSEA. The V end was cut by 4 bases, the J end by 8 bases, with 11 bases between. The CDR3 region is CSVVGGFGYTF. The CDR3 bases are TGCAGCGTTGTAGGAGGGTTCGGCTACACCTTC.

The chain recombines TRBV7-9 with TRBJ2-5; D gene ambiguous. The CDR3 totals 14 residues. CDR1 SEHNR and CDR2 FQNEAQ come from the germline V gene (reference sequence). V was pared by 1 base and J by 2 bases, with 8 bases between. CDR3 sequence: CASSLVNIQETQYF. CDR3 nucleotides: TGTGCCAGCAGCTTAGTCAACATTCAAGAGACCCAGTACTTC.

This clonotype has a handful of counts. This rearrangement joins TRBV4-1 to TRBJ2-1; D gene uncertain. This CDR3 contains 14 residues. Germline V CDR1 and CDR2: MGHRA, YSYEKL. Trimming shortened V by 4 bases and J by 8 bases, and 15 bases separated the two germline ends. The chain's CDR3 is CASSRSASSYEQFF. In DNA form, the CDR3 reads TGCGCCAGCAGCCGGTCGGCCTCCTCCTATGAGCAGTTCTTC.

This clonotype occurred a few times. A junction boundary mismatches the germline segment, possibly from a read error. J is TRBJ2-1 and V is TRBV7-7; D is possibly TRBD1 or TRBD2 (5 bases each). The CDR3 has 15 amino acids. Germline-derived CDR1 and CDR2 are SSHAT and FNYEAQ (reference sequence). The chain's CDR3 is CASSLYPQGPNEQFF. The CDR3, as DNA: TGTGCTAGCAGCTTATATCCCCAGGGACCCAATGAGCAGTTCTTC.

This chain links TRBV3-1 with TRBJ2-7; no clear D gene. The CDR3 sequence is 13 residues long. V lost 8 bases and J lost 3, with 14 bases in between. Looked up from germline, CDR1 is LGHDT and CDR2 is YNNKEL (reference sequence). CDR3 loop: CASVSPVGYEQYF. CDR3 sequence (DNA): TGTGCCAGCGTATCCCCAGTAGGCTACGAGCAGTACTTC.

The chain has TRBV27 and TRBJ2-7; possible D gene TRBD2, 5 bases. There are 14 residues in the CDR3. Trimming left V 5 bases short and J 3 bases short, with 14 bases between. Germline V gene data show CDR1 as MNHEY and CDR2 as SMNVEV (reference sequence). CDR3 nucleotides: TGTGCCAGCAGTCCCTCGGAGGCGGGCTACGAGCAGTACTTC. This encodes CASSPSEAGYEQYF.

CDR3 sequence (DNA): TGTGCCAGCAGAAAAGCCGGATACCGGTTTACTGAAGCTTTCTTT. This codes for CASRKAGYRFTEAFF. The chain carries TRBV25-1 and TRBJ1-1; D unclear. CDR1 is MGHDK and CDR2 is SYGVNS in the germline V gene. CDR3 size: 15 residues. The V end was cut by 6 bases, the J end by 5 bases, with 19 bases between.

The gene calls are TRBV7-6 and TRBJ1-1, with D perhaps matching TRBD1 (5 bases). Trimming stripped 5 bases from V and 6 bases from J, with 10 bases between. Germline V gene sequence: CDR1 SGHVS, CDR2 FNYEAQ. The CDR3 covers 12 residues. CDR3 coding DNA: TGTGCCAGCAGCGGCCCGGGGCCTGAAGCTTTCTTT. Translation: CASSGPGPEAFF.

The chain has TRBV5-1 and TRBJ1-2; D remains ambiguous. The CDR3 has 14 residues. V lost 0 bases and J lost 2, with 8 bases in between. From germline, CDR1 is SGHRS and CDR2 YFSETQ. CDR3 nucleotides: TGCGCCAGCAGCTTGGCCTGGCAGAACTATGGCTACACCTTC. Its translation is CASSLAWQNYGYTF.

CDR3 in amino acids: CASSFDRGHEQYF. CDR3 bases: TGCGCCAGCAGCTTTGACAGGGGCCACGAGCAGTACTTC. The chain links TRBV5-1 to TRBJ2-7; 8 bases agree with TRBD1. This CDR3 comprises 13 residues. Per germline, CDR1 SGHRS and CDR2 YFSETQ. J gave up 5 bases and V 2 bases, and 3 bases lay outside the gene matches.

The chain has TRBV25-1 and TRBJ1-1; TRBD1 might be the D (5 bases). V dropped 2 bases and J dropped 5 bases, with 9 bases sitting between them. This CDR3 has 13 residues. Germline V lookup: CDR1 MGHDK, CDR2 SYGVNS. The CDR3 region is CASSEPGRTEAFF. In DNA, the CDR3 is TGTGCCAGCAGTGAACCGGGACGGACTGAAGCTTTCTTT. The variable domain in full, with the rest retrieved from reference TRBV25-1 and TRBJ1-1, is EADIYQTPRYLVIGTGKKITLECSQTMGHDKMYWYQQDPGMELHLIHYSYGVNSTEKGDLSSESTVSRIRTEHFPLTLESARPSHTSQYLCASSEPGRTEAFFGQGTRLTVV.

The gene calls are TRBV7-6 and TRBJ2-1, with TRBD1 identical over 7 bases. V was pared by 5 bases and J by 5 bases, with 12 bases of the junction left unmatched. CDR3 length: 16 amino acids. Germline lookup yields CDR1 SGHVS and CDR2 FNYEAQ. CDR3 residues: CASSPQGQASHNEQFF. Written as DNA, the CDR3 is TGTGCCAGCAGCCCCCAAGGACAGGCTAGTCACAATGAGCAGTTCTTC.

This clonotype was observed a handful of times. The chain has TRBV4-1 and TRBJ1-4, with no clear D. CDR3 length equals 12 residues. V shed 1 base and J shed 5 bases, with 2 bases lying between them. Per the germline V gene, CDR1 is MGHRA and CDR2 is YSYEKL. The CDR3 sequence: CASSQANEKLFF. For the CDR3, the DNA is TGCGCCAGCAGCCAAGCGAATGAAAAACTGTTTTTT.

This chain joins TRBV5-1 and TRBJ2-7; possibly TRBD2 for D (5 bases). Germline V CDR1 and CDR2: SGHRS, YFSETQ. The V end was cut by 0 bases, the J end by 5 bases, with 21 bases between. This CDR3 contains 17 residues. The CDR3 DNA follows: TGCGCCAGCAGCTTGGATTTTGAGGGAGAACTCGAGGACGAGCAGTACTTC. Translated, it gives CASSLDFEGELEDEQYF.

The table lists this clonotype with a few counts. V and J are TRBV27 and TRBJ2-5; 7 bases line up with TRBD1. V was pared by 6 bases and J by 6 bases, with 7 bases of the junction left unmatched. Germline V gene sequence: CDR1 MNHEY, CDR2 SMNVEV (reference sequence). The CDR3 loop spans 13 amino acids. The CDR3 nucleotides are TGTGCCAGCAGACCTACAGGGGAGAAGACCCAGTACTTC. Residues: CASRPTGEKTQYF.

Notes on this clonotype: Relative to the germline gene, one junction end is altered; a read error may explain this. The chain recombines TRBV18 with TRBJ2-1, with 12 positions matching TRBD2. The CDR3 loop spans 14 amino acids. The V gene's germline CDR1 is KGHSH and CDR2 LQKENI. The CDR3 protein is CASSSTSGGPPRSF. The CDR3 DNA follows: TGTGCCAGCTCATCGACTAGCGGGGGACCACCCCGGAGCTTC.